The clone carrying this T cell receptor beta chain was observed many times. This specimen belongs to a study of early T cells in non-severe SARS-CoV-2 infection. This CDR3 has 12 amino acids. Trimming pared 4 bases from V and 5 bases from J, leaving 10 bases between. The V gene's germline CDR1 is SQVTM and CDR2 ANQGSEA. TCRdb re-called the 5' RACE reads with MiXCR, one entry per CDR3 protein. The table records under 35,000 distinct CDR3 sequences, 6% to 8.5% of them present only once. The chain couples TRBV29-1 to TRBJ2-3; D is undetermined. The clonotype originates from an adult who was a healthcare worker with PCR-confirmed SARS-CoV-2 infection or an uninfected control (not recorded which). Sequencing was carried out using whole blood. CDR3 protein: CSVANPEDTQYF. For the CDR3, the DNA is TGCAGCGTTGCCAACCCGGAAGATACGCAGTATTTT.